One and the same sample provided the 21 T cell receptor beta chains below, sequenced in a study of blood T cell repertoires in COVID-19. Libraries were prepared by immunoSEQ multiplex PCR; TCRdb keeps only in-frame clonotypes and omits some of them. The sample lists 150,000 to 180,000 clones, about 85% occurring once. Sample: peripheral blood. These receptors originate from a man between 60 and 70 years old with COVID-19, enrolled during active disease.

The chain has TRBV19 and TRBJ2-1; 8 nucleotides line up with TRBD2. J gave up 4 bases and V 3 bases, and 11 bases lay outside the gene matches. CDR3 length: 17 residues. Germline values: CDR1 LNHDA, CDR2 SQIVND (reference sequence). The CDR3: CASSMSKTGLEYNEQFF. The DNA of the CDR3 is TGTGCCAGTAGTATGAGTAAGACGGGACTAGAGTACAATGAGCAGTTCTTC.

This clone was detected ten times or more. This rearrangement joins TRBV6-5 to TRBJ1-6, with 7 bases lining up with TRBD1. Germline trimming cut 0 bases from V and 6 bases from J; bases unmatched to any gene: 5. There are 16 residues in the CDR3. CDR1 and CDR2 from the germline V gene are MNHEY and SVGAGI. The CDR3 DNA reads TGTGCCAGCAGTTACTCGGAGGCAGGGGGTAATTCACCCCTCCACTTT. Translated, it gives CASSYSEAGGNSPLHF.

The chain links TRBV6-2 or TRBV6-3 to TRBJ2-1, with TRBD2 matching 7 bases. Germline V CDR1 and CDR2: MNHEY, SVGEGT. After removal of 6 bases from V and 3 bases from J, the junction contained 5 bases not matched to a gene. The CDR3 has 14 amino acids. The CDR3 reads CASSRPGGYNEQFF. In nucleotides, the CDR3 is TGTGCCAGCAGCCGACCGGGGGGCTACAATGAGCAGTTCTTC.

The genes are TRBV5-4 and TRBJ1-1, with TRBD1 matching 9 bases. The CDR3 runs to 14 residues. The junction had 3 bases not matched to a gene; V was cut back by 0 bases and J by 6 bases. Germline loops: CDR1 SGHNT, CDR2 YYREEE (reference sequence). The CDR3 reads CASSLDRGHSEAFF. CDR3 nucleotides: TGTGCCAGCAGCTTGGACAGGGGGCATTCTGAAGCTTTCTTT.

The J gene is TRBJ1-2, the V gene TRBV11-3, with D perhaps TRBD1 (6 bases). V lost 6 bases, J lost 5 bases, and 22 bases lay in between. In germline, CDR1 is SGHNT, CDR2 YENEEA. The CDR3 length is 16 residues. The CDR3 nucleotides are TGTGCCAGCAGTCACACGACAGAGGGACATATTTATGGCTACACCTTC. It translates to CASSHTTEGHIYGYTF.

In its sample, this clone was seen a few times. The gene calls are TRBV19 and TRBJ1-1; 9 bases line up with TRBD1. The trim removed 1 base at V and 3 bases at J, leaving 3 bases unmatched. The V gene's germline CDR1 is LNHDA and CDR2 SQIVND (reference sequence). The CDR3 extends over 15 amino acids. The CDR3 DNA sequence: TGTGCCAGTAGTATAGGGACAGGGGTCGACACTGAAGCTTTCTTT. Residues: CASSIGTGVDTEAFF.

V and J are TRBV5-5 and TRBJ2-7; 7 bases are shared with TRBD1. The CDR3 sequence is 15 residues long. Germline V gene data show CDR1 as SGHKS and CDR2 as YYEKEE (reference sequence). V gave up 0 bases and J gave up 0 bases; unmatched junction bases: 3. In DNA form, the CDR3 reads TGTGCCAGCAGCTTGGGAAGGGACAGCTCCTACGAGCAGTACTTC. Encoded protein: CASSLGRDSSYEQYF.

The V gene is TRBV18, the J gene TRBJ1-4; the D is unclear. The CDR3 is made up of 16 amino acids. V was cut by 4 bases and J by 0 bases, with 12 bases left in between. Germline CDR1 reads KGHSH; CDR2 reads LQKENI. In DNA form, the CDR3 reads TGTGCCAGCTCACTTAACAGCATATCAACTAATGAAAAACTGTTTTTT. Amino acid sequence: CASSLNSISTNEKLFF.

J is TRBJ1-5 and V is TRBV6-5; 8 bases are a match to TRBD1. This CDR3 is built from 13 residues. Germline V gene lookup returns CDR1 MNHEY and CDR2 SVGAGI. With 4 bases clipped from V and 6 bases from J, the junction kept 2 bases outside the gene matches. As DNA, the CDR3 is TGTGCCAGCAGTTTAGACAGGGGTCAGCCCCAGCATTTT. Its protein product is CASSLDRGQPQHF.

The J gene is TRBJ1-1, the V gene TRBV25-1; D possibly corresponds to TRBD1 (5 bases). This CDR3 spans 12 amino acids. Germline CDR1 and CDR2: MGHDK and SYGVNS. Trimming pared 7 bases from V and 3 bases from J, leaving 9 bases between. CDR3 sequence: CASKDIDTEAFF. The CDR3 coding sequence is TGTGCCAGCAAGGACATAGACACTGAAGCTTTCTTT.

The V call is TRBV5-1, the J call TRBJ2-7; TRBD2 matches at 11 bases. Germline V gene sequence: CDR1 SGHRS, CDR2 YFSETQ. This CDR3 spans 15 amino acids. The junction had 2 bases not matched to a gene; V was cut back by 1 base and J by 2 bases. Written as DNA, the CDR3 is TGCGCCAGCAGCTTGACTAGCGGGGGCCCCTACGAGCAGTACTTC. Protein sequence: CASSLTSGGPYEQYF.

V usage is TRBV4-2 and J usage is TRBJ1-3; 7 bases align to TRBD1. V dropped 3 bases and J dropped 0; count of bases not matched to a gene: 5. The germline V gene has CDR1 LGHNA and CDR2 YNFKEQ. This CDR3 region has 16 residues. CDR3 DNA sequence: TGTGCCAGCAGCCACCCCGGGACAGACTCTGGAAACACCATATATTTT. This codes for CASSHPGTDSGNTIYF.

The chain has TRBV7-3 and TRBJ2-1; 7 positions match TRBD2. CDR3 size: 16 residues. The trim removed 4 bases at V and 5 bases at J, leaving 11 bases unmatched. Germline V lookup: CDR1 SGHTA, CDR2 FQGTGA. CDR3 region: CASSSNAGVSHNEQFF. The CDR3 region has the DNA TGTGCCAGCAGCTCCAATGCGGGGGTTAGCCACAATGAGCAGTTCTTC.

This rearrangement joins TRBV18 to TRBJ1-4, with D hard to call. Germline CDR1 KGHSH, CDR2 LQKENI. The CDR3 runs 14 residues. Trimming removed 4 bases from V and 1 base from J, with 7 bases in between. CDR3 in DNA: TGTGCCAGCTCACGGTCAGGAACTAATGAAAAACTGTTTTTT. Its protein product is CASSRSGTNEKLFF.

The genes are TRBV9 and TRBJ1-2, with unresolved D. CDR1 and CDR2 from the germline V gene are SGDLS and YYNGEE. The CDR3 has 14 amino acids. Trimming stripped 3 bases from V and 0 bases from J, with 9 bases between. DNA for the CDR3: TGTGCCAGCAGCGGGAGGAATTCTAACTATGGCTACACCTTC. It yields the protein CASSGRNSNYGYTF.

The CDR3 spells CASRQTGALEAFF. CDR3 nucleotides: TGTGCCAGCAGACAGACAGGGGCCCTTGAAGCTTTCTTT. This chain connects TRBV7-2 to TRBJ1-1; 8 bases are a match to TRBD1. J lost 7 bases, V lost 6 bases, and 7 bases had no gene match. The germline V gene has CDR1 SGHTA and CDR2 FQGNSA. This CDR3 has 13 residues.

The gene calls are TRBV2 and TRBJ1-1, with D uncertain. The CDR3 runs to 13 residues. V was shortened by 6 bases and J by 0 bases, with 8 bases between the two germline ends. In germline, CDR1 is SNHLY, CDR2 FYNNEI. The CDR3 loop is CASRAELNTEAFF. In DNA, the CDR3 is TGTGCCAGCAGAGCGGAGTTGAACACTGAAGCTTTCTTT.

This sequence joins TRBV7-2 and TRBJ2-1, with a tentative D call TRBD1 (6 bases). Trimming removed 5 bases from V and 12 bases from J, with 14 bases in between. The CDR3 runs to 12 residues. CDR1 is SGHTA, CDR2 FQGNSA, per germline. The CDR3 nucleotides are TGTGCCAGCAGCCCAACAGGGTTTTGGCAGTTCTTC. It is translated as CASSPTGFWQFF.

CDR3 protein: CASSNRGGTEAFF. CDR3 bases: TGTGCCAGCAGTAACAGAGGAGGCACTGAAGCTTTCTTT. V usage is TRBV7-8 and J usage is TRBJ1-1, with unresolved D. The CDR3 runs to 13 residues. The germline V and J ends were trimmed by 6 bases and 4 bases, with 12 bases remaining between them. Germline loops: CDR1 SGHVS, CDR2 FQNEAQ.

This chain links TRBV7-2 with TRBJ2-3; D is uncertain. The CDR3 is 17 residues long. Per germline, CDR1 SGHTA and CDR2 FQGNSA. Trimming removed 2 bases at V and 0 bases at J, with 15 bases between. The CDR3 region is CASSLNLGPYSTDTQYF. The CDR3 DNA follows: TGTGCCAGCAGCTTAAATCTGGGCCCGTATAGCACAGATACGCAGTATTTT.

V gene TRBV2 combines with J gene TRBJ1-1; D is uncertain. The V gene's germline CDR1 is SNHLY and CDR2 FYNNEI. Between the trimmed V and J ends, which lost 9 bases and 1 base, there was a span of 12 bases. This CDR3 has 13 amino acids. CDR3 sequence (DNA): TGTGCCAGTTGGGGAGGGAAGAACACTGAAGCTTTCTTT. Translating gives CASWGGKNTEAFF.